The 25 T cell receptor beta chains below all came from one sample that was sequenced in a study of monozygotic twins with inflammatory bowel disease. TCRdb re-called the 5' RACE reads and gives one entry per CDR3 protein, without DNA. In all, the sample yields 80,000 or so distinct CDR3 sequences. The specimen sequenced was blood. The receptors derive from a human donor with ulcerative colitis or Crohn's disease, or a healthy co-twin of an affected twin (not recorded which).

The rearrangement links TRBV3-1 to TRBJ2-5; lacking DNA, the TRBD1 call made by TCRdb goes unchecked. This CDR3 comprises 16 residues. Germline CDR1 reads LGHDT; CDR2 reads YNNKEL (reference sequence). The CDR3 protein is CASSPFRTLSGETQYF.

The V and J genes are TRBV7-9 and TRBJ2-7; TCRdb lists TRBD1, though no DNA is available to test this call. The germline CDR1 and CDR2 sequences are SEHNR and FQNEAQ (reference sequence). The CDR3 is 16 residues long. This CDR3 reads CASSSPPGHISYEQYF. The entire variable domain, with the rest obtained from reference TRBV7-9 and TRBJ2-7, is as follows: DTGVSQNPRHKITKRGQNVTFRCDPISEHNRLYWYRQTLGQGPEFLTYFQNEAQLEKSRLLSDRFSAERPKGSFSTLEIQRTEQGDSAMYLCASSSPPGHISYEQYFGPGTRLTVT.

V and J are TRBV5-1 and TRBJ1-1. Germline V CDR1 and CDR2: SGHRS, YFSETQ. CDR3 length: 16 residues. Here the CDR3 reads CASSLIPFRLNTEAFF. The variable domain in full, completed from reference TRBV5-1 and TRBJ1-1, reads KAGVTQTPRYLIKTRGQQVTLSCSPISGHRSVSWYQQTPGQGLQFLFEYFSETQRNKGNFPGRFSGRQFSNSRSEMNVSTLELGDSALYLCASSLIPFRLNTEAFFGQGTRLTVV.

The V and J genes are TRBV14 and TRBJ1-1; the TRBD1 assignment by TCRdb is unverifiable without DNA. The CDR3 runs 17 residues. Per germline, CDR1 SGHDN and CDR2 FVKESK. The CDR3 region is CASSLTPGRRRWTEAFF. Together with reference TRBV14 and TRBJ1-1, the CDR3 gives the full variable domain: EAGVTQFPSHSVIEKGQTVTLRCDPISGHDNLYWYRRVMGKEIKFLLHFVKESKQDESGMPNNRFLAERTGGTYSTLKVQPAELEDSGVYFCASSLTPGRRRWTEAFFGQGTRLTVV.

J is TRBJ2-7 and V is TRBV12-3 or TRBV12-4; TCRdb picks TRBD1, but there is no DNA to check that call. The CDR3 sequence is 19 residues long. The CDR3 here is CASSDESWFLGQASYEQYF.

This rearrangement joins TRBV6-5 to TRBJ1-1. The CDR3 loop spans 14 amino acids. Germline-derived CDR1 and CDR2 are MNHEY and SVGAGI. CDR3 residues: CASSTGLLNTEAFF.

The rearrangement uses TRBV19 and TRBJ2-1; TCRdb indicates TRBD2, and absent DNA this call remains unverified. CDR1 and CDR2 (germline): LNHDA, SQIVND (reference sequence). The CDR3 loop spans 15 amino acids. Here the CDR3 reads CASSILAEGRNEQFF.

This chain joins TRBV6-2 or TRBV6-3 and TRBJ1-6; the D gene TCRdb calls, TRBD1, cannot be checked with no DNA. The germline gives CDR1 MNHEY, CDR2 SVGEGT. The CDR3 contains 12 residues. The CDR3 region is CASRDRNSPLHF.

The chain employs TRBV2 and TRBJ2-5; checking the TCRdb D call of TRBD1 is not possible without DNA. CDR1 is SNHLY, CDR2 FYNNEI, per germline. This CDR3 region has 14 residues. CDR3 sequence reads: CASSEARAQETQYF. The full variable domain, its missing parts supplied by reference TRBV2 and TRBJ2-5, is EPEVTQTPSHQVTQMGQEVILRCVPISNHLYFYWYRQILGQKVEFLVSFYNNEISEKSEIFDDQFSVERPDGSNFTLKIRSTKLEDSAMYFCASSEARAQETQYFGPGTRLLVL.

The rearrangement uses TRBV12-3 or TRBV12-4 and TRBJ1-2; there is no DNA to check the TCRdb D call of TRBD1. The CDR3 runs to 16 residues. CDR3 region: CASFGQLKNFSYGYTF.

CDR3 sequence: CASSRGSFGNTIYF. The chain recombines TRBV6-1 with TRBJ1-3; TCRdb indicates TRBD1, and absent DNA this call remains unverified. The CDR3 contains 14 residues. CDR1 is MNHNS and CDR2 is SASEGT in the germline V gene.

The chain employs TRBV9 and TRBJ2-1; TCRdb's assignment of TRBD1 cannot be checked, as there is no DNA. From germline, CDR1 is SGDLS and CDR2 YYNGEE. The CDR3 loop spans 15 amino acids. CDR3 protein: CASTSAGASYNEQFF.

The rearrangement links TRBV12-3 or TRBV12-4 to TRBJ1-1. The CDR3 runs to 17 residues. CDR3 amino acids: CASSSPGGQGRGTEAFF.

CDR3 region: CATSRRDRDSYEQYF. The rearrangement uses TRBV15 and TRBJ2-7; the TCRdb call, TRBD1, lacks DNA for checking. Germline V CDR1 and CDR2: LNHNV, YYDKDF (reference sequence). CDR3 length equals 15 residues. Drawing the rest from reference TRBV15 and TRBJ2-7, the complete variable domain is DAMVIQNPRYQVTQFGKPVTLSCSQTLNHNVMYWYQQKSSQAPKLLFHYYDKDFNNEADTPDNFQSRRPNTSFCFLDIRSPGLGDTAMYLCATSRRDRDSYEQYFGPGTRLTVT.

The V call is TRBV4-1, the J call TRBJ2-1; no DNA is available, so the TRBD1 call from TCRdb remains unchecked. Germline CDR1 and CDR2: MGHRA and YSYEKL. There are 15 residues in the CDR3. The CDR3 reads CASSQNRALGNEQFF.

The rearrangement links TRBV6-1 to TRBJ1-2; TCRdb's assignment of TRBD1 cannot be checked, as there is no DNA. The CDR3 is 15 amino acids. Germline V lookup: CDR1 MNHNS, CDR2 SASEGT. CDR3 sequence: CASSINRNPSYGYTF.

This rearrangement joins TRBV5-1 to TRBJ1-4. Germline V gives CDR1 SGHRS, CDR2 YFSETQ. This CDR3 has 14 residues. The CDR3 here is CASSRGDWGGELFF. The whole variable domain, filled in from reference TRBV5-1 and TRBJ1-4, reads KAGVTQTPRYLIKTRGQQVTLSCSPISGHRSVSWYQQTPGQGLQFLFEYFSETQRNKGNFPGRFSGRQFSNSRSEMNVSTLELGDSALYLCASSRGDWGGELFFGSGTQLSVL.

The rearrangement links TRBV5-1 to TRBJ1-2; no DNA is available, so the TRBD1 call from TCRdb remains unchecked. Per germline, CDR1 SGHRS and CDR2 YFSETQ. This CDR3 has 14 amino acids. The CDR3 sequence is CASRPTGLPYGYTF.

The V call is TRBV5-1, the J call TRBJ1-1. CDR3 length: 14 amino acids. Germline V CDR1 and CDR2: SGHRS, YFSETQ. CDR3 sequence: CASSAGLRNTEAFF.

This chain joins TRBV5-1 and TRBJ2-7; with no DNA, the TCRdb D assignment of TRBD1 cannot be verified. CDR3 length equals 16 residues. CDR1 is SGHRS, CDR2 YFSETQ, per germline. The CDR3 protein is CASSLRGQLNSYEQYF.

The chain employs TRBV20-1 and TRBJ2-2; TCRdb calls TRBD2, which cannot be checked without DNA. Germline V gives CDR1 DFQATT, CDR2 SNEGSKA (reference sequence). The CDR3 sequence is 15 residues long. The CDR3 sequence: CSARKTDPLGGELFF.

The CDR3 sequence: CASSPTGTGVSGYTF. The rearrangement links TRBV5-5 to TRBJ1-2; absent DNA, TCRdb's TRBD1 call cannot be checked. Looked up from germline, CDR1 is SGHKS and CDR2 is YYEKEE (reference sequence). This CDR3 region has 15 residues.

This sequence joins TRBV7-9 and TRBJ1-4; with no DNA, the TCRdb D assignment of TRBD1 cannot be verified. The CDR3 has 17 amino acids. Germline loops: CDR1 SEHNR, CDR2 FQNEAQ (reference sequence). The CDR3 sequence: CASSAAETGPTYEKLFF.

The chain employs TRBV5-1 and TRBJ1-4; TCRdb indicates TRBD1, and absent DNA this call remains unverified. Germline CDR1 is SGHRS and CDR2 is YFSETQ. The CDR3 has 14 amino acids. The CDR3 sequence is CASRGTGGFEKLFF.

V usage is TRBV2 and J usage is TRBJ1-1; TCRdb names TRBD1, which stays unverified in the absence of DNA. The CDR3 totals 14 residues. Germline V gives CDR1 SNHLY, CDR2 FYNNEI. CDR3 loop: CASSQDRGRTEAFF.